These T cell receptor beta chains were read from a single sample in a study of vaccination and CD4 T cells after COVID-19. TCRdb re-called the PCR reads with MiXCR, one entry per CDR3 protein. The sample lists fewer than 30,000 distinct CDR3 sequences; 36% were seen once. Which antigens these TCRs recognize remains unknown. The sequencing here drew on CD4+ T cells from blood, cultured in vitro, taken about 7 months after SARS-CoV-2 vaccination. These TCRs come from a human donor who had recovered from COVID-19. The CDR3 runs from the conserved cysteine through the conserved F or W. D genes are given only for firm matches. Not all rows give a size; the values are once, few, many and, for expanded clones, a class.

clone_size j_call v_call d_call cdr3_aa cdr3_nt
. TRBJ2-3 TRBV24-1 TRBD1 CATSDPRQGSTDTQYF TGTGCCACCAGTGATCCGCGACAGGGAAGCACAGATACGCAGTATTTT
. TRBJ2-7 TRBV5-3 . CASSFLSGTTYEQYF TGTGCCAGCAGCTTTCTTTCCGGGACCACCTACGAGCAGTACTTC
. TRBJ1-2 TRBV20-1 TRBD1 CSARDLMGQGLLGYTF TGCAGTGCTAGAGATCTTATGGGACAGGGGCTGCTTGGCTACACCTTC
. TRBJ1-5 TRBV9 TRBD1 CASRSNRGGVCRNQPQHF TGTGCCAGCAGATCAAACAGGGGAGGAGTTTGTCGCAATCAGCCCCAGCATTTT
. TRBJ1-6 TRBV28 . CASVAGTLNSPLHF TGTGCCAGCGTGGCGGGGACACTAAATTCACCCCTCCACTTT
. TRBJ2-7 TRBV2 TRBD1 CASSPWGTGGYEQYF TGTGCCAGCAGCCCGTGGGGGACAGGGGGATACGAGCAGTACTTC
. TRBJ1-2 TRBV6-1 TRBD1 CASRVTGQNYGYTF TGTGCCAGCAGAGTTACGGGACAGAACTATGGCTACACCTTC
. TRBJ2-5 TRBV20-1 . CSATGAQETQYF TGCAGTGCTACAGGGGCCCAAGAGACCCAGTACTTC
few TRBJ2-5 TRBV28 TRBD2 CASSTSGSGETQYF TGTGCCAGCAGTACTAGCGGGAGTGGGGAGACCCAGTACTTC
few TRBJ2-3 TRBV6-5 . CASSYAGNTQYF TGTGCCAGCAGTTACGCGGGGAATACGCAGTATTTT
. TRBJ2-1 TRBV4-3 TRBD2 CASSQGSGEGNEQFF TGCGCCAGCAGCCAAGGCAGCGGGGAGGGGAATGAGCAGTTCTTC
. TRBJ2-4 TRBV20-1 . CSARQGAKNIQYF TGCAGTGCTAGACAGGGGGCCAAAAACATTCAGTACTTC
. TRBJ2-1 TRBV7-8 . CASTPRRSYNEQFF TGTGCCAGCACCCCACGACGAAGCTACAATGAGCAGTTCTTC
few TRBJ2-3 TRBV24-1 . CATRQAPSDTQYF TGTGCCACCCGGCAAGCCCCTTCAGATACGCAGTATTTT
. TRBJ2-1 TRBV20-1 TRBD2 CSARKTSGSNEQFF TGCAGTGCTAGGAAGACTAGCGGGAGCAATGAGCAGTTCTTC
few TRBJ2-3 TRBV7-2 . CASSRTPGAGDTQYF TGTGCCAGCAGCCGGACTCCTGGTGCGGGGGATACGCAGTATTTT
few TRBJ1-2 TRBV7-2 TRBD1 CASSLAQSYNRGGYTF TGTGCCAGCAGCTTAGCGCAATCATATAACAGGGGCGGCTACACCTTC
few TRBJ1-2 TRBV19 TRBD1 CASKRGQGGYGYTF TGTGCCAGCAAGCGGGGACAGGGCGGCTATGGCTACACCTTC